The rows below give T cell receptor beta chains drawn from one sample of a study of shared clonotypes between healthy human individuals. Profiling relied on immunoSEQ multiplex PCR, and the TCRdb table lists in-frame clones only, not all of them. The sample lists 110,000 or so clones; under 70% were seen once. Sequencing used memory CD8+ T cells sorted from blood. These receptors all stem from a woman in her thirties in good health. The CDR3 runs from the conserved cysteine through the conserved F or W. The D gene is left open where the match is weak. Some rows have no size entry. The others give once, few or many, or a class for an expanded clone.

V gene: TRBV10-1; D gene: NA; J gene: TRBJ2-3; clone size: NA; CDR3 protein: CASSGVNADSSTDTQYF; CDR3 DNA: TGCGCCAGCAGTGGGGTAAACGCCGACTCTAGCACAGATACGCAGTATTTT
V gene: TRBV5-1; D gene: TRBD1; J gene: TRBJ2-3; clone size: NA; CDR3 protein: CASSLDTGGITDTQYF; CDR3 DNA: TGCGCCAGCAGCTTGGACACAGGGGGCATCACAGATACGCAGTATTTT
V gene: TRBV30; D gene: TRBD1; J gene: TRBJ1-5; clone size: few; CDR3 protein: CACDRVGNQPQHF; CDR3 DNA: TGTGCCTGCGACAGGGTTGGCAATCAGCCCCAGCATTTT
V gene: TRBV27; D gene: TRBD2; J gene: TRBJ2-1; clone size: NA; CDR3 protein: CASRGPAGGFEQFF; CDR3 DNA: TGTGCCAGCAGGGGGCCAGCGGGAGGATTTGAGCAGTTCTTC
V gene: TRBV5-1; D gene: NA; J gene: TRBJ2-7; clone size: NA; CDR3 protein: CASSSGTDNYEQYF; CDR3 DNA: TGCGCCAGCAGCTCCGGGACCGATAACTACGAGCAGTACTTC
V gene: TRBV7-9; D gene: NA; J gene: TRBJ1-1; clone size: NA; CDR3 protein: CASSFGGNTEAFF; CDR3 DNA: TGTGCCAGCAGCTTCGGTGGGAACACTGAAGCTTTCTTT
V gene: TRBV7-9; D gene: NA; J gene: TRBJ1-4; clone size: NA; CDR3 protein: CASSPRGRYIEKLFF; CDR3 DNA: TGTGCCAGCAGCCCCCGCGGGAGGTATATTGAAAAACTGTTTTTT
V gene: TRBV25-1; D gene: TRBD1; J gene: TRBJ2-4; clone size: few; CDR3 protein: CASSESLEDRGSKNIQYF; CDR3 DNA: TGTGCCAGCAGTGAATCTCTCGAGGACAGGGGGTCCAAAAACATTCAGTACTTC
V gene: TRBV6-6; D gene: TRBD2; J gene: TRBJ2-2; clone size: NA; CDR3 protein: CASSPQTSGRAGELFF; CDR3 DNA: TGTGCCAGCAGTCCACAGACTAGCGGGAGGGCCGGGGAGCTGTTTTTT
V gene: TRBV6-1; D gene: TRBD2; J gene: TRBJ2-1; clone size: NA; CDR3 protein: CASSEDVRILLIAGGNNEQFF; CDR3 DNA: TGTGCCAGCAGTGAAGACGTCAGAATCTTACTAATAGCGGGAGGAAACAATGAGCAGTTCTTC
V gene: TRBV6-1; D gene: TRBD1; J gene: TRBJ1-2; clone size: NA; CDR3 protein: CASSEGVGQHYGYTF; CDR3 DNA: TGTGCCAGCAGTGAAGGGGTGGGACAGCATTATGGCTACACCTTC
V gene: TRBV27; D gene: TRBD1; J gene: TRBJ1-1; clone size: once; CDR3 protein: CASSLTGTGSTEAFF; CDR3 DNA: TGTGCCAGCAGTTTGACCGGGACAGGGTCCACTGAAGCTTTCTTT
V gene: TRBV5-1; D gene: TRBD2; J gene: TRBJ2-1; clone size: NA; CDR3 protein: CASSYSGSGSEQFF; CDR3 DNA: TGCGCCAGCAGTTACAGCGGGAGCGGGAGTGAGCAGTTCTTC
V gene: TRBV10-3; D gene: TRBD2; J gene: TRBJ2-7; clone size: NA; CDR3 protein: CAISGENGREQYF; CDR3 DNA: TGTGCCATCAGTGGCGAGAACGGGAGGGAGCAGTACTTC
V gene: TRBV5-3; D gene: NA; J gene: TRBJ1-4; clone size: few; CDR3 protein: CARSLDWTANEKLFF; CDR3 DNA: TGTGCCAGAAGCTTGGATTGGACAGCGAATGAAAAACTGTTTTTT
V gene: TRBV4-2; D gene: NA; J gene: TRBJ2-7; clone size: NA; CDR3 protein: CASSRDATSYEQYF; CDR3 DNA: TGTGCCAGCAGCCGAGACGCTACCTCCTACGAGCAGTACTTC
V gene: TRBV5-3; D gene: TRBD2; J gene: TRBJ2-1; clone size: NA; CDR3 protein: CASSPTSAGDNEQFF; CDR3 DNA: TGTGCCAGCAGCCCAACTAGCGCAGGTGACAATGAGCAGTTCTTC
V gene: TRBV30; D gene: NA; J gene: TRBJ2-1; clone size: NA; CDR3 protein: CAWSLDFYNEQFF; CDR3 DNA: TGTGCCTGGAGTTTGGACTTCTACAATGAGCAGTTCTTC
V gene: TRBV7-6; D gene: NA; J gene: TRBJ1-1; clone size: NA; CDR3 protein: CASSSNIRGTEAFF; CDR3 DNA: TGTGCCAGCAGCTCCAACATCAGGGGCACTGAAGCTTTCTTT
V gene: TRBV7-2; D gene: NA; J gene: TRBJ1-2; clone size: NA; CDR3 protein: CASSLGTADGYTF; CDR3 DNA: TGTGCCAGCAGTCTAGGCACAGCCGATGGCTACACCTTC
V gene: TRBV7-9; D gene: NA; J gene: TRBJ2-7; clone size: once; CDR3 protein: CASSPSGTDSYEQYF; CDR3 DNA: TGTGCCAGCAGTCCTTCGGGGACGGACTCCTACGAGCAGTACTTC
V gene: TRBV29-1; D gene: NA; J gene: TRBJ2-3; clone size: NA; CDR3 protein: CSLWDSARISTDTQYF; CDR3 DNA: TGCAGCCTTTGGGATAGCGCGCGGATAAGCACAGATACGCAGTATTTT